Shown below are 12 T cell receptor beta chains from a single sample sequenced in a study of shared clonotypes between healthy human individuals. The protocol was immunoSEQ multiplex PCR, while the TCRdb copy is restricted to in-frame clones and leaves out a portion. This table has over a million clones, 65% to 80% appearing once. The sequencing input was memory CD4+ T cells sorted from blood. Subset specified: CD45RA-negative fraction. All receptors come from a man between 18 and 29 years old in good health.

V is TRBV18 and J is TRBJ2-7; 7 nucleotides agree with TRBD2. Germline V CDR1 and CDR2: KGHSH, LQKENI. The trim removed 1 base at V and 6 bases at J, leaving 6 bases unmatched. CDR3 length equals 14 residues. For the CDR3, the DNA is TGTGCCAGCTCACCACTGGGAATAGCGGGCGAGCAGTACTTC. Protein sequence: CASSPLGIAGEQYF.

The CDR3 DNA reads TGCGCCAGCAGCTTACCTAACCAGAACACTGAAGCTTTCTTT. It yields the protein CASSLPNQNTEAFF. This sequence joins TRBV5-1 and TRBJ1-1; D gene unclear. V dropped 2 bases and J dropped 1 base, with 9 bases sitting between them. The CDR3 contains 14 residues. Per germline, CDR1 SGHRS and CDR2 YFSETQ.

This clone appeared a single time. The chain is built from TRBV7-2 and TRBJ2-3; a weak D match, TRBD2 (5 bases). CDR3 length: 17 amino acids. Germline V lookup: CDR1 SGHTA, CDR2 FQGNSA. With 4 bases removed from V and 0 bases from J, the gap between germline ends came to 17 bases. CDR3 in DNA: TGTGCCAGCAGCTCCCGCGGGCCGACCCAAAGCACAGATACGCAGTATTTT. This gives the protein CASSSRGPTQSTDTQYF.

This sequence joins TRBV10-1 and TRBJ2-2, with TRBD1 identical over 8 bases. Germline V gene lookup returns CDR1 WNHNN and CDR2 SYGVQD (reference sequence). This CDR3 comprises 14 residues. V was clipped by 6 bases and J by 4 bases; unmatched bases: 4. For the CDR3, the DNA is TGCGCCAGCAGGGAGGGACAGGCCACCGGGGAGCTGTTTTTT. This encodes CASREGQATGELFF.

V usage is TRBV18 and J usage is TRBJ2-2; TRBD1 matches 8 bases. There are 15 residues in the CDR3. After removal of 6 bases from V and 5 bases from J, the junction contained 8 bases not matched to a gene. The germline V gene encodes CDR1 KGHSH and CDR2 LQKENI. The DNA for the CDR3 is TGTGCCAGCTCGCGAGGACAGGGAAGAACCGGGGAGCTGTTTTTT. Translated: CASSRGQGRTGELFF.

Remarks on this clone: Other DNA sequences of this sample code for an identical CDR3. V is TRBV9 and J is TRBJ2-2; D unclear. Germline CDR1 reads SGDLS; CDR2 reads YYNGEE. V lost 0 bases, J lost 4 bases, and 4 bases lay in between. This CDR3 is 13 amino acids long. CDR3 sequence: CASSVVLTGELFF. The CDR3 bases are TGTGCCAGCAGCGTAGTTCTCACCGGGGAGCTGTTTTTT.

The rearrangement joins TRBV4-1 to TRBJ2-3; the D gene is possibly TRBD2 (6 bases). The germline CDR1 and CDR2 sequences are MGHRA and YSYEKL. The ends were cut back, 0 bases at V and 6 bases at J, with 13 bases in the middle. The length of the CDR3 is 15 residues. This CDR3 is CASSQEGRETDTQYF. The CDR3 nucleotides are TGCGCCAGCAGCCAAGAAGGTCGGGAGACGGATACGCAGTATTTT.

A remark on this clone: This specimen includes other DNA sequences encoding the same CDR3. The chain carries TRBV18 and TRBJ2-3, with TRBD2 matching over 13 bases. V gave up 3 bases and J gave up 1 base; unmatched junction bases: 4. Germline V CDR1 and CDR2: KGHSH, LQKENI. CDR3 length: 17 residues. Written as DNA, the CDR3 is TGTGCCAGCTCACCCCCCGGACTAGCGGGGGGCACAGATACGCAGTATTTT. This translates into CASSPPGLAGGTDTQYF.

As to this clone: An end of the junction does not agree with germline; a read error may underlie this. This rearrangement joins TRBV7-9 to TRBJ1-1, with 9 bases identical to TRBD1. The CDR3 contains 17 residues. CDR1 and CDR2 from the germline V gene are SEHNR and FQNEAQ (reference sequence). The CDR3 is CASSQGTGGSSYTEASF. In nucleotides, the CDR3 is TGTGCCAGCAGCCAAGGAACAGGGGGCTCATCGTACACTGAAGCTTCCTTT. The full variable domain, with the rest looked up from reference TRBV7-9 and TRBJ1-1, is DTGVSQNPRHKITKRGQNVTFRCDPISEHNRLYWYRQTLGQGPEFLTYFQNEAQLEKSRLLSDRFSAERPKGSFSTLEIQRTEQGDSAMYLCASSQGTGGSSYTEASFGQGTRLTVV.

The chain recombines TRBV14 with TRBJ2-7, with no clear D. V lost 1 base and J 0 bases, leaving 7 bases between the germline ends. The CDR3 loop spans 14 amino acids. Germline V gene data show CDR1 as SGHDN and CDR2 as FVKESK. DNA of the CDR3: TGTGCCAGCAGCCAAGCTCCGGTCTCCTACGAGCAGTACTTC. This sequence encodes CASSQAPVSYEQYF.

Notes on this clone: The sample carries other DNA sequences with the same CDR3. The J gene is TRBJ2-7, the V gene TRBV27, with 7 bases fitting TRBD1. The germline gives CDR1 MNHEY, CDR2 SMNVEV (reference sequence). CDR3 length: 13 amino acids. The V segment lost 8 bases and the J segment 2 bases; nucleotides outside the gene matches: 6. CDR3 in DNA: TGTGCCAGCGGCCGACAGGGAACCTACGAGCAGTACTTC. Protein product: CASGRQGTYEQYF.

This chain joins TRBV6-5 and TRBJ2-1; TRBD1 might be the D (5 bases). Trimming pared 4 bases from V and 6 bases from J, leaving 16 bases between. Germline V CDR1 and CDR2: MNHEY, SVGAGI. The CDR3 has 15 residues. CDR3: CASSSGQWGFNEQFF. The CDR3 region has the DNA TGTGCCAGCAGTTCTGGCCAGTGGGGCTTCAATGAGCAGTTCTTC.